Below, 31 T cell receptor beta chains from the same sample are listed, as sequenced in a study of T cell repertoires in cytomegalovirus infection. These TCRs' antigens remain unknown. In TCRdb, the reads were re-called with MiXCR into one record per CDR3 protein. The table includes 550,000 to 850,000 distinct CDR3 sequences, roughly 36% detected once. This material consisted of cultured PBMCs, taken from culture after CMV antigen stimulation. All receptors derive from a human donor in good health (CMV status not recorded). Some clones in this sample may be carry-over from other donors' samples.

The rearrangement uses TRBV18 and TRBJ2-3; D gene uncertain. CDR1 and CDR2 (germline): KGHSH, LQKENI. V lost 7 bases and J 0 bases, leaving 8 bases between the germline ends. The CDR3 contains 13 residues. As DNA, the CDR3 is TGTGCCAGCTTTCGAGATAGCACAGATACGCAGTATTTT. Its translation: CASFRDSTDTQYF.

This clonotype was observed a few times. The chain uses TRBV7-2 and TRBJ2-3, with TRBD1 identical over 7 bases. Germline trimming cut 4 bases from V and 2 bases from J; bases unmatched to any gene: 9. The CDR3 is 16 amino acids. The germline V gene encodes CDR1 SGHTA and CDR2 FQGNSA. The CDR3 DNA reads TGTGCCAGCAGCTCCCCTTGGGACAGTCTCACAGATACGCAGTATTTT. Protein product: CASSSPWDSLTDTQYF.

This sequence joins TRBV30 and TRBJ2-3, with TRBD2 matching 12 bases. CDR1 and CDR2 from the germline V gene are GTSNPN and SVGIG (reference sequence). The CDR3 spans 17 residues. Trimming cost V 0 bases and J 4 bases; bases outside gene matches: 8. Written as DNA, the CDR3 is TGTGCCTGGAGTGTTTGGGTGACTAGCGGGAGCTCAGATACGCAGTATTTT. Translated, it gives CAWSVWVTSGSSDTQYF.

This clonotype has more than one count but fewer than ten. CDR3 amino acids: CASSSSGVGGYTF. CDR3 sequence (DNA): TGTGCCAGCAGCTCCTCAGGGGTCGGTGGCTACACCTTC. The chain employs TRBV7-9 and TRBJ1-2, with D perhaps TRBD1 (6 bases). CDR1 SEHNR and CDR2 FQNEAQ come from the germline V gene (reference sequence). The CDR3 is made up of 13 amino acids. Trimming shortened V by 4 bases and J by 7 bases, and 13 bases separated the two germline ends.

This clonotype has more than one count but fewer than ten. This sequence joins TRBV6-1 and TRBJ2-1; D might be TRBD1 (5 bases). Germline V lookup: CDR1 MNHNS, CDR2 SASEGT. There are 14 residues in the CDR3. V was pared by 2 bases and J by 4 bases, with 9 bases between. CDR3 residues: CASSEIGAYNEQFF. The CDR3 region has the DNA TGTGCCAGCAGTGAAATAGGGGCTTACAATGAGCAGTTCTTC.

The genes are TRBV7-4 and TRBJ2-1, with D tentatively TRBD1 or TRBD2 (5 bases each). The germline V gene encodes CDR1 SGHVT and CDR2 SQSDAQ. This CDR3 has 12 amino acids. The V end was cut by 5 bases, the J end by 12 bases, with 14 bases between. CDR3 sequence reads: CASSALRGGQFF. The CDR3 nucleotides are TGTGCCAGCAGCGCCCTGCGTGGGGGGCAGTTCTTC.

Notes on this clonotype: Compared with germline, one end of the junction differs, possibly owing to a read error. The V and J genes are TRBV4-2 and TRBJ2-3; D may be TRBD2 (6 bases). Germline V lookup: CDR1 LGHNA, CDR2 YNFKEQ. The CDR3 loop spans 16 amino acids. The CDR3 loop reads CVSSQGLALSTDTQYF. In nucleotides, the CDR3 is TGTGTCAGCAGCCAAGGTCTAGCGCTAAGCACAGATACGCAGTATTTT.

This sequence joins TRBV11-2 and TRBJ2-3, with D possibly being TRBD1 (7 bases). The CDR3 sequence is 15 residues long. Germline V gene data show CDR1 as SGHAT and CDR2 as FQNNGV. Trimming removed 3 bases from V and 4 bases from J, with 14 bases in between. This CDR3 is CASSFRGRDPDTQYF. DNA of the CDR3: TGTGCCAGCAGCTTTAGGGGGCGGGATCCAGATACGCAGTATTTT. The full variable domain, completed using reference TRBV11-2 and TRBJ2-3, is EAGVAQSPRYKIIEKRQSVAFWCNPISGHATLYWYQQILGQGPKLLIQFQNNGVVDDSQLPKDRFSAERLKGVDSTLKIQPAKLEDSAVYLCASSFRGRDPDTQYFGPGTRLTVL.

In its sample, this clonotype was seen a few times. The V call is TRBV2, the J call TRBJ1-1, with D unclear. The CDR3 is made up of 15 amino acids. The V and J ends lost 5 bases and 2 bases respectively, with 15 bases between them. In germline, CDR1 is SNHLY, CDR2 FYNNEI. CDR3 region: CASSRRSEANTEAFF. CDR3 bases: TGTGCCAGCAGTAGGAGGTCGGAAGCAAACACTGAAGCTTTCTTT.

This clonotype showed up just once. CDR3 nucleotides: TGTGCCAGCAGTGAAACAGAGCGATCCTACAATGAGCAGTTCTTC. It encodes CASSETERSYNEQFF. The chain is built from TRBV6-1 and TRBJ2-1; D gene uncertain. Germline loops: CDR1 MNHNS, CDR2 SASEGT. The V end lost 2 bases, the J end lost 1 base, and 9 bases lay between the germline ends. CDR3 size: 15 residues.

This CDR3 reads CAIGRTNNPQETQYF. The CDR3 DNA reads TGTGCCATCGGGAGGACTAACAATCCCCAGGAGACCCAGTACTTC. The V gene is TRBV10-3, the J gene TRBJ2-5; the D gene is possibly TRBD2 (6 bases). The CDR3 sequence is 15 residues long. CDR1 ENHRY and CDR2 SYGVKD come from the germline V gene. Trimming took off 8 bases at V and 5 bases at J, with 21 bases between the two ends.

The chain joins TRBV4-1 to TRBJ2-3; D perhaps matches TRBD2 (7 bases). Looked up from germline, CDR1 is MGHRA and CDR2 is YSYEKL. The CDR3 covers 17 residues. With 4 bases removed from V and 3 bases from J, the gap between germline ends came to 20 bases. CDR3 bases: TGCGCCAGCAGCCCACCTGGCGGGGGCCGAGAGACAGATACGCAGTATTTT. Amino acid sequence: CASSPPGGGRETDTQYF.

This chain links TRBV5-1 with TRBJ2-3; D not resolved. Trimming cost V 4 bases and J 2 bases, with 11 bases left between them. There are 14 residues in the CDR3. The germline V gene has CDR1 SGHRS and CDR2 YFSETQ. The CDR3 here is CASSNDPLTDTQYF. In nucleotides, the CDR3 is TGCGCCAGCAGCAACGACCCACTCACAGATACGCAGTATTTT.

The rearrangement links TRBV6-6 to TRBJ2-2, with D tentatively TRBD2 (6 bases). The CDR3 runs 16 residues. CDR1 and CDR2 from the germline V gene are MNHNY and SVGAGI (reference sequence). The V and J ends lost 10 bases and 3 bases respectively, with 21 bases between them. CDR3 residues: CATKSAGSSYTGELFF. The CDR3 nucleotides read TGTGCCACCAAATCAGCCGGGAGTTCGTACACCGGGGAGCTGTTTTTT.

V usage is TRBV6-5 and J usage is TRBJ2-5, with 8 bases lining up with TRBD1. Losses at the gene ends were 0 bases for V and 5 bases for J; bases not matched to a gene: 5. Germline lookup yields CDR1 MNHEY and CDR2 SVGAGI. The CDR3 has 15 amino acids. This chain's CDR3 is CASSYSTQGVETQYF. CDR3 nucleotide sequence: TGTGCCAGCAGTTACTCGACACAGGGGGTGGAGACCCAGTACTTC.

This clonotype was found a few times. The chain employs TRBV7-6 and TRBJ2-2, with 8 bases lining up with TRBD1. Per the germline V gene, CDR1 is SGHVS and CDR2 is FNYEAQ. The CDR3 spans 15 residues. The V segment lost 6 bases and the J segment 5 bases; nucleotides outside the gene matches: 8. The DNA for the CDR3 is TGTGCCAGCAGTCGTACAGGGGGGAGGACCGGGGAGCTGTTTTTT. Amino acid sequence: CASSRTGGRTGELFF.

This CDR3 is CASSPGLAGANEQYF. CDR3 nucleotides: TGTGCCAGCAGTCCCGGACTAGCGGGAGCGAACGAGCAGTACTTC. This chain links TRBV12-3 or TRBV12-4 with TRBJ2-7, with 13 bases fitting TRBD2. V was clipped by 5 bases and J by 5 bases; unmatched bases: 6. The CDR3 spans 15 residues.

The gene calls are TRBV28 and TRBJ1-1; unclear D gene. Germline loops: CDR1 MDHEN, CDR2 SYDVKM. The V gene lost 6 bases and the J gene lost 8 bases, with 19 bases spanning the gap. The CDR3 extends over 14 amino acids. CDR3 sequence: CASRPLTGDWEAFF. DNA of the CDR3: TGTGCCAGCAGACCCCTCACTGGGGATTGGGAAGCTTTCTTT. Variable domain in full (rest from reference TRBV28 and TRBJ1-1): DVKVTQSSRYLVKRTGEKVFLECVQDMDHENMFWYRQDPGLGLRLIYFSYDVKMKEKGDIPEGYSVSREKKERFSLILESASTNQTSMYLCASRPLTGDWEAFFGQGTRLTVV.

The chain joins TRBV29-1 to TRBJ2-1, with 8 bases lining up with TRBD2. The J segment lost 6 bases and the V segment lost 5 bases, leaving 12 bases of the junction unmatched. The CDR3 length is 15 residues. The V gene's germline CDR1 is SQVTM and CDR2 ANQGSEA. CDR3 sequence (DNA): TGCAGCGTTTCACTTAGCGGGACACGATTCAATGAGCAGTTCTTC. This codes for CSVSLSGTRFNEQFF.

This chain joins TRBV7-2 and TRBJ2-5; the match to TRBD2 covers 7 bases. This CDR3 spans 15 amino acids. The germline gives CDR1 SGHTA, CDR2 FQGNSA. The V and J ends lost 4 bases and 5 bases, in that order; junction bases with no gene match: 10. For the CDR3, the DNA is TGTGCCAGCAGCTCCGCCTCTACTAGCGCGGAGACCCAGTACTTC. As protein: CASSSASTSAETQYF.

DNA of the CDR3: TGTGCCAGCTCACCCCCTGACAGGGGGTATACCGGGGAGCTGTTTTTT. The encoded protein is CASSPPDRGYTGELFF. V usage is TRBV18 and J usage is TRBJ2-2; the match to TRBD1 covers 9 bases. Losses at the gene ends were 3 bases for V and 5 bases for J; bases not matched to a gene: 7. CDR3 length equals 16 residues. Germline values: CDR1 KGHSH, CDR2 LQKENI. The full variable domain, in which reference TRBV18 and TRBJ2-2 provide the parts outside the CDR3, is NAGVMQNPRHLVRRRGQEARLRCSPMKGHSHVYWYRQLPEEGLKFMVYLQKENIIDESGMPKERFSAEFPKEGPSILRIQQVVRGDSAAYFCASSPPDRGYTGELFFGEGSRLTVL.

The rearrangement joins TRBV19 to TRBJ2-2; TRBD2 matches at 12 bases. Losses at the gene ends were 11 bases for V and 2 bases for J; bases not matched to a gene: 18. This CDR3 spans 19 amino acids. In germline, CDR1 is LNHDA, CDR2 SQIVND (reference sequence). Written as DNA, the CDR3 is TGTGCCTCCAATACCCCTTTGACTAGCGGGAGTTTCAACACCGGGGAGCTGTTTTTT. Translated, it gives CASNTPLTSGSFNTGELFF.

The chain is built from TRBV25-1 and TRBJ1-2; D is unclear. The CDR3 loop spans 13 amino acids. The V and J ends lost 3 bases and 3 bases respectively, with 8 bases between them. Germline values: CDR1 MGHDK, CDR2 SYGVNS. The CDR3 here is CASSEGSYYGYTF. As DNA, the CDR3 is TGTGCCAGCAGTGAGGGCAGCTACTATGGCTACACCTTC.

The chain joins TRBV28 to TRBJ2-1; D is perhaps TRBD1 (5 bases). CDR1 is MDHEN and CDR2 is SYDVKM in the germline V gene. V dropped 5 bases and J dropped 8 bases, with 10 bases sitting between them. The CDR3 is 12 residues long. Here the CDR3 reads CASSAEGDEQFF. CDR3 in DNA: TGTGCCAGCAGTGCTGAAGGGGATGAGCAGTTCTTC.

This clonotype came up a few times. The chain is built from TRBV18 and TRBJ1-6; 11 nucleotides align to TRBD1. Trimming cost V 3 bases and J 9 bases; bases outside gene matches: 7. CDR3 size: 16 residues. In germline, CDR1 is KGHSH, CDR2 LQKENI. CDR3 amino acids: CASSPRTGGGSSPLHF. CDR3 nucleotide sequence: TGTGCCAGCTCACCCCGGACAGGGGGCGGGAGTTCACCCCTCCACTTT.

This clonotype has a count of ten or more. The DNA of the CDR3 is TGTGCCAGCAGCTTAGATACAGGGCTCCAGCCCCAGCATTTT. It codes for CASSLDTGLQPQHF. V is TRBV7-2 and J is TRBJ1-5; tentatively, D is TRBD1 (6 bases). V lost 1 base, J lost 7 bases, and 11 bases lay in between. The CDR3 runs 14 residues. Germline V gene sequence: CDR1 SGHTA, CDR2 FQGNSA.

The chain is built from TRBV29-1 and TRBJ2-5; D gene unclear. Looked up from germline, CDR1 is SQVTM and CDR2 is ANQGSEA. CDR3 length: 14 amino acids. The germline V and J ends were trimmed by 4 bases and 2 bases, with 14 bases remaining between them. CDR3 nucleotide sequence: TGCAGCGTTGTTGGTGGGCCGGAACAAGAGACCCAGTACTTC. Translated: CSVVGGPEQETQYF.

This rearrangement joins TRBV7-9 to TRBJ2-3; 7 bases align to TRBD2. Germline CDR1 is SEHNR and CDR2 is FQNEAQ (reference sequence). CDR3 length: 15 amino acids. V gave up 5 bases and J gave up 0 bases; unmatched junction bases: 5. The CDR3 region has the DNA TGTGCCAGCAGCCCCTGGGGGGGAAGCACAGATACGCAGTATTTT. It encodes CASSPWGGSTDTQYF. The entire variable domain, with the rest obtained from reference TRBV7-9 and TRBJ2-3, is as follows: DTGVSQNPRHKITKRGQNVTFRCDPISEHNRLYWYRQTLGQGPEFLTYFQNEAQLEKSRLLSDRFSAERPKGSFSTLEIQRTEQGDSAMYLCASSPWGGSTDTQYFGPGTRLTVL.

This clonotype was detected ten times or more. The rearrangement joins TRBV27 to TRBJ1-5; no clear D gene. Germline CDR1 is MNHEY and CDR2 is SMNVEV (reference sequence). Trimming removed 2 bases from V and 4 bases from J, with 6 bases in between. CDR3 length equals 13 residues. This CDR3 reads CASSLMPNQPQHF. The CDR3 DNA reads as TGTGCCAGCAGTTTAATGCCAAATCAGCCCCAGCATTTT.

CDR3 amino acids: CSADPLQSGYGYTF. The CDR3 region has the DNA TGCAGTGCTGATCCCTTACAATCGGGATATGGCTACACCTTC. The chain carries TRBV20-1 and TRBJ1-2; D is undetermined. V was shortened by 5 bases and J by 5 bases, with 18 bases between the two germline ends. CDR3 length: 14 residues. Germline values: CDR1 DFQATT, CDR2 SNEGSKA (reference sequence).

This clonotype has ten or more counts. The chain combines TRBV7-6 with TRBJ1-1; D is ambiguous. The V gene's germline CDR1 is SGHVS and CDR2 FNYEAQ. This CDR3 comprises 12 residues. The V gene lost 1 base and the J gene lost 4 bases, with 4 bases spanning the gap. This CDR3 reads CASSLDSTEAFF. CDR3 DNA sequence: TGTGCCAGCAGCTTAGATAGCACTGAAGCTTTCTTT.